This T cell receptor beta chain appears in the sequencing data of a study of blood T cell repertoires in COVID-19. The overall study: Both acute and convalescent COVID-19 samples were obtained from the United States, Italy and Spain. Nucleic acid was either cDNA or gDNA, and it came from T cells, B-cell-depleted T cells, or PBMCs.

CDR1 is LGHNA and CDR2 is YNFKEQ in the germline V gene. The length of the CDR3 is 15 residues. The germline V and J ends were trimmed by 4 bases and 4 bases, with 14 bases remaining between them. Profiling relied on immunoSEQ multiplex PCR, and the TCRdb table lists in-frame clones only, not all of them. In the table there are about 210,000 clones, around 87% of which are singletons. The chain recombines TRBV4-2 with TRBJ1-3; unclear D gene. The source is a man in his 60s with acute or convalescent COVID-19. Sequenced input: peripheral blood. The CDR3 spells CASSLEGGEGNTIYF. CDR3 nucleotide sequence: TGTGCCAGCAGCCTAGAGGGTGGGGAGGGAAACACCATATATTTT.